The source of this TCR beta chain is a study of CD8 T cells in ankylosing spondylitis. TCRdb independently ran MiXCR on the 5' RACE reads; one entry per CDR3 protein. The data contain about 39,000 distinct CDR3 sequences, 2.5% to 3.5% of them singletons. This clonotype showed up many times. Trimming took off 4 bases at V and 0 bases at J, with 19 bases between the two ends. The CDR3 has 17 amino acids. From germline, CDR1 is LGHDT and CDR2 YNNKEL (reference sequence). The J gene is TRBJ2-7, the V gene TRBV3-1; D gene ambiguous. Material: blood, either unsorted or a sorted T cell fraction (not recorded which). This TCR derives from a male donor with ankylosing spondylitis or in good health (not recorded which). CDR3 protein: CASSLQTPRAGSYEQYV. DNA for the CDR3: TGTGCCAGCAGCCTCCAAACCCCTAGGGCCGGCTCCTACGAGCAGTACGTC.